The entry that follows covers one T cell receptor beta chain sequence. The antigen it binds to is not known. No much larger clone exists at a distance of one base, and base qualities are not known. The germline V gene sets CDR1 to KGHSH and CDR2 to LQKENI. The CDR3, from cysteine to phenylalanine, totals 14 residues. Of the read, only the CDR3 DNA is kept; its 42 bases are in frame from base 1. V lost 2 bases and J lost 3 bases; the stretch between them is 11 bases long. This record comes from a study of T-cell memory formation after mild COVID-19 (dated by TCRdb to the early 2020s). For context, the study as a whole: TCR sequence clusters from the two donors were largely donor specific. In a couple of donors, T-cell clones that expanded and contracted after mild COVID-19 were tracked by sequencing TCRalpha and TCRbeta repertoires over time. Two young, previously healthy adult volunteers, one female and one male, were included in the cohort.

This sample was sequenced with an Illumina NovaSeq 6000. cDNA libraries for TCRalpha and TCRbeta were prepared by 5'RACE using constant-segment primers, with sample barcodes and unique molecular identifiers added. Trizol reagent was used to extract RNA from every sample. Libraries were amplified in two PCR steps, with a second sample barcode and Illumina TruSeq adapters added in the second step. The libraries were sequenced on an Illumina NovaSeq using 2 x 150 bp paired-end reads. The original pipeline was this. The reads were demultiplexed and collapsed into UMI-guided consensus sequences using migec v1.2.7. Using mixcr v2.1.11, UMI consensuses were aligned to TRA and TRB V and J templates and then assembled into clonotypes. Expanded or contracted clonotypes were those called significant by both edgeR and NoisET, with noise models trained on biological replicates. edgeR calls used a false discovery rate-adjusted p below 0.01 and a log2 fold-change threshold of 1. As an exploratory analysis of dynamics, max-normalized trajectories of the 1000 most abundant clonotypes were examined by PCA with hierarchical clustering. Separately sequenced CD4+ and CD8+ repertoires were used to assign the CD4 or CD8 phenotype of responding clones. Starting from the raw public reads, TCRdb applied fastp trimming at Q25, assembled clones with MiXCR and retained in-frame beta chains. Rows merge per CDR3 protein into single entries with the most common DNA and genes. TCRdb, not the original authors, processed these V and J calls. In all, the sample holds about 340,000 distinct CDR3 sequences, and approximately 14% of those were seen once. The ten largest clones add up to 22% of the sample.

Overall study outcomes, separate from this receptor: Some responding clones were found in pre-infection memory, which suggests that pre-existing cross-reactive memory T cells took part in the SARS-CoV-2 response. The study covered only a couple of mild cases, and larger cohorts including severe cases with pre-infection samples were considered necessary. Whether the second-wave clones peaking on day 37 were SARS-CoV-2 specific was not confirmed. Balanced CD4/CD8 phenotypes were observed for clones contracting from day 15 to 85, whereas a bias towards CD4+ was observed for a second wave of clones expanding from day 15 to 37. Contracting CD4+ clones turned up mainly in the CM and EM memory subsets, whereas EMRA was where CD8+ clones were enriched.

Ficoll-Paque density gradient centrifugation was used to isolate PBMCs. The chain couples TRBV18 to TRBJ2-7; the D gene lacks a confident call. Sequencing was carried out using PBMCs or a T cell subset sorted from them (not recorded which). This receptor was taken from a man aged 18 to 29 who had mild COVID-19 (a few samples of this study predate the infection). The sample titles of this study are shuffled in the database, so cell type and time point are left out; the donor was told from shared clones. The DNA sequence follows: TGTGCCAGCTCACCAAAACAGCAGTACTACGAGCAGTACTTC. Translated, this is CASSPKQQYYEQYF.